Listed here are 15 T cell receptor beta chains from one sample, sequenced in a study of cytomegalovirus exposure and HLA in healthy donors. PCR involved 60 Vbeta and 13 Jbeta primers. Assay: immunoSEQ multiplex PCR; the TCRdb copy retains only in-frame clones and omits some. The data contain 150,000 or so clones, approximately 80% of them seen just once; the ten biggest clones take up roughly 1.4%. The sample consisted of PBMCs. The receptors originated from a man aged 25 to 40 in good health and CMV-seropositive.

This clone has a single count. The rearrangement joins TRBV5-6 to TRBJ1-4; 7 bases fit TRBD1. This CDR3 spans 15 amino acids. Per the germline V gene, CDR1 is SGHDT and CDR2 is YYEEEE. V was clipped by 4 bases and J by 4 bases; unmatched bases: 7. The CDR3 loop reads CASSDGQVYNEKLFF. DNA for the CDR3: TGTGCCAGCAGCGACGGACAGGTGTATAATGAAAAACTGTTTTTT.

The chain carries TRBV5-1 and TRBJ2-5; 9 nucleotides align to TRBD2. This CDR3 is built from 14 residues. In germline, CDR1 is SGHRS, CDR2 YFSETQ. Germline trimming cut 0 bases from V and 8 bases from J; bases unmatched to any gene: 5. The CDR3 DNA reads as TGCGCCAGCAGCTTGGAGGCGGGGGGGAAAACCCAGTACTTC. Its protein is CASSLEAGGKTQYF.

This clone was recorded only once. The chain carries TRBV11-1 and TRBJ2-2; no clear D. The germline V gene has CDR1 SGHAT and CDR2 FQDESV (reference sequence). Trimming pared 5 bases from V and 1 base from J, leaving 23 bases between. There are 19 residues in the CDR3. CDR3 sequence reads: CASSPSRLEEIGNTGELFF. In DNA form, the CDR3 reads TGTGCCAGCAGCCCCTCGAGGCTTGAAGAAATAGGGAACACCGGGGAGCTGTTTTTT.

Concerning this clone itself: Within the sample, other DNA sequences also encode this same CDR3. The V call is TRBV28, the J call TRBJ1-5, with D perhaps matching TRBD1 (5 bases). V lost 6 bases and J lost 4, with 13 bases in between. Per germline, CDR1 MDHEN and CDR2 SYDVKM. This CDR3 comprises 14 residues. The CDR3 spells CASSLWGGNQPQHF. CDR3 DNA: TGTGCCAGCAGCCTCTGGGGGGGGAATCAGCCCCAGCATTTT.

This chain links TRBV2 with TRBJ2-5; 8 nucleotides match TRBD1. Germline V CDR1 and CDR2: SNHLY, FYNNEI. The CDR3 is made up of 15 amino acids. V shed 5 bases, J shed 4 bases, and the junction held 9 bases outside the gene matches. The CDR3 reads CASSSPDRGLETQYF. The CDR3, as DNA: TGTGCCAGCAGTTCTCCTGACAGGGGTCTAGAGACCCAGTACTTC.

The chain links TRBV28 to TRBJ2-3; no clear D gene. The germline CDR1 and CDR2 sequences are MDHEN and SYDVKM. This CDR3 region has 13 residues. The V and J ends lost 1 base and 2 bases respectively, with 4 bases between them. The CDR3 is CASSLYLTDTQYF. The CDR3 nucleotides read TGTGCCAGCAGTTTATATCTCACAGATACGCAGTATTTT. Variable domain in full (rest from reference TRBV28 and TRBJ2-3): DVKVTQSSRYLVKRTGEKVFLECVQDMDHENMFWYRQDPGLGLRLIYFSYDVKMKEKGDIPEGYSVSREKKERFSLILESASTNQTSMYLCASSLYLTDTQYFGPGTRLTVL.

This clone was seen just once. This chain connects TRBV10-3 to TRBJ2-1, with TRBD2 matching over 10 bases. The CDR3 contains 14 residues. In germline, CDR1 is ENHRY, CDR2 SYGVKD. With V trimmed by 4 bases and J by 8 bases, 5 bases remained unmatched. As DNA, the CDR3 is TGTGCCATCAGTGGTGAGCGGGAGGGCCATGAGCAGTTCTTC. This translates into CAISGEREGHEQFF.

Comments on this clone: A junction boundary mismatches the germline segment, possibly from a read error. This chain uses TRBV7-7 with TRBJ2-1; 10 nucleotides agree with TRBD2. Germline assignment: CDR1 SSHAT and CDR2 FNYEAQ (reference sequence). There are 15 residues in the CDR3. This CDR3 is CASSPIAGGYNEQFF. Written as DNA, the CDR3 is TGTGCTAGCAGCCCTATAGCGGGGGGCTACAATGAGCAGTTCTTC.

The rearrangement links TRBV4-2 to TRBJ2-1; 7 bases fit TRBD2. The CDR3 consists of 16 residues. CDR1 LGHNA and CDR2 YNFKEQ come from the germline V gene. V shed 0 bases and J 3 bases; nucleotides not matched to a gene: 5. CDR3 DNA sequence: TGTGCCAGCAGCCAAGAAGGAGCGGGGAACTACAATGAGCAGTTCTTC. Protein sequence: CASSQEGAGNYNEQFF.

The gene calls are TRBV11-3 and TRBJ2-5; 7 positions agree with TRBD1. This CDR3 comprises 14 residues. Germline V gives CDR1 SGHNT, CDR2 YENEEA. Trimming cost V 1 base and J 2 bases; bases outside gene matches: 1. The DNA for the CDR3 is TGTGCCAGCAGCTTAGGGGACAGTCAAGAGACCCAGTACTTC. Its protein product is CASSLGDSQETQYF.

Details on this clone: The sample has other DNA sequences that encode this CDR3 too. The J gene is TRBJ2-7, the V gene TRBV7-2; 7 bases are a match to TRBD2. The J segment lost 4 bases and the V segment lost 3 bases, leaving 6 bases of the junction unmatched. Looked up from germline, CDR1 is SGHTA and CDR2 is FQGNSA. The CDR3 sequence is 14 residues long. The CDR3 coding sequence is TGTGCCAGCAGCTTTGAGCGGGACTATTACGAGCAGTACTTC. Translating gives CASSFERDYYEQYF.

The rearrangement joins TRBV7-8 to TRBJ1-4, with TRBD1 matching over 7 bases. Germline V gene sequence: CDR1 SGHVS, CDR2 FQNEAQ. This CDR3 is built from 16 residues. Trimming removed 5 bases from V and 3 bases from J; junction bases left unmatched: 9. The CDR3 is CASSPNRDSSNEKLFF. DNA for the CDR3: TGTGCCAGCAGCCCGAACCGGGACAGCTCTAATGAAAAACTGTTTTTT.

This chain uses TRBV6-5 with TRBJ1-2, with 8 bases lining up with TRBD1. Germline V lookup: CDR1 MNHEY, CDR2 SVGAGI. Germline trimming cut 2 bases from V and 2 bases from J; bases unmatched to any gene: 4. This CDR3 has 15 residues. The CDR3 spells CASSYATGVNYGYTF. CDR3 in DNA: TGTGCCAGCAGTTACGCGACAGGGGTCAACTATGGCTACACCTTC.

The chain recombines TRBV20-1 with TRBJ1-2; TRBD1 might be the D (5 bases). Germline CDR1 DFQATT, CDR2 SNEGSKA (reference sequence). This CDR3 is built from 10 residues. Trimming removed 6 bases at V and 6 bases at J, with 8 bases between. CDR3 residues: CSASGDGYTF. The CDR3 DNA reads TGCAGTGCCTCGGGGGATGGCTACACCTTC.

Concerning this clone itself: Its ends do not fully match the called genes, so a read error is possible. The V gene is TRBV28, the J gene TRBJ2-5; 12 bases line up with TRBD2. There are 15 residues in the CDR3. Germline V gene data show CDR1 as MDHEN and CDR2 as SYDVKM. The CDR3 DNA is TGCGGAACCTCTACTAGCGGGGGGCTGGGGGAGACCCAGTACTTC. Translating gives CGTSTSGGLGETQYF.